A single sample is the source of the 6 T cell receptor beta chains below, sequenced in a study of T cells after yellow fever vaccination. TCRdb used MiXCR to reprocess the 5' RACE reads, holding one entry per CDR3 protein. The data contain hundreds of thousands of distinct CDR3 sequences, 20% to 25% of them singletons. The sample consisted of PBMCs, taken around 3 weeks after the first yellow fever vaccination. Every receptor here comes from a man between 18 and 29 years old who received the YFV17D yellow fever vaccine.

The chain uses TRBV29-1 and TRBJ2-3, with 10 bases lining up with TRBD2. After removal of 4 bases from V and 1 base from J, the junction contained 17 bases not matched to a gene. This CDR3 is 19 amino acids long. Germline CDR1 reads SQVTM; CDR2 reads ANQGSEA. As DNA, the CDR3 is TGCAGCGTTGCCACCCCCACTAGCGGGGAAAAGTCGGGCACAGATACGCAGTATTTT. The encoded protein is CSVATPTSGEKSGTDTQYF.

The chain uses TRBV7-9 and TRBJ1-2; perhaps TRBD1 as D (5 bases). The V gene's germline CDR1 is SEHNR and CDR2 FQNEAQ (reference sequence). There are 14 residues in the CDR3. Trimming left V 1 base short and J 6 bases short, with 12 bases between. The CDR3 DNA follows: TGTGCCAGCAGCTTAGGAGCAGGGCCTCATGGCTACACCTTC. It specifies CASSLGAGPHGYTF.

Many counts were recorded for this clonotype. The chain carries TRBV11-2 and TRBJ2-1; 9 bases map to TRBD2. CDR3 length equals 15 residues. V was clipped by 6 bases and J by 9 bases; unmatched bases: 12. Germline CDR1 reads SGHAT; CDR2 reads FQNNGV. The CDR3 DNA follows: TGTGCCAGCAGTCCCCTCGGACTAGCGATGGGTGAGCAGTTCTTC. Encoded protein: CASSPLGLAMGEQFF. Looking up the rest from reference TRBV11-2 and TRBJ2-1 gives the full variable domain: EAGVAQSPRYKIIEKRQSVAFWCNPISGHATLYWYQQILGQGPKLLIQFQNNGVVDDSQLPKDRFSAERLKGVDSTLKIQPAKLEDSAVYLCASSPLGLAMGEQFFGPGTRLTVL.

This chain's CDR3 is CASSFRLLDQPQHF. Here the CDR3 DNA reads TGTGCCAGCAGTTTTAGGTTGTTGGATCAGCCCCAGCATTTT. The chain employs TRBV12-3 or TRBV12-4 and TRBJ1-5; D unclear. Trimming removed 3 bases from V and 5 bases from J, with 11 bases in between. CDR3 length equals 14 residues.

This clonotype was observed a few times. The rearrangement uses TRBV5-1 and TRBJ2-7; TRBD2 is a possible D gene (6 bases). V was pared by 8 bases and J by 5 bases, with 17 bases between. The CDR3 is 13 amino acids. Germline CDR1 is SGHRS and CDR2 is YFSETQ. The CDR3 protein is CASHLSGVDEQYF. The CDR3 DNA sequence: TGCGCCAGTCATCTGTCGGGGGTCGACGAGCAGTACTTC.

This clonotype was detected once. This chain uses TRBV29-1 with TRBJ1-1; 8 bases map to TRBD1. The CDR3 is made up of 15 amino acids. After removal of 5 bases from V and 0 bases from J, the junction contained 8 bases not matched to a gene. Germline CDR1 is SQVTM and CDR2 is ANQGSEA. The CDR3 DNA follows: TGCAGCGTTAGGCTTGAGGACAGGGTGAACACTGAAGCTTTCTTT. This gives the protein CSVRLEDRVNTEAFF.